A selection of T cell receptor beta chains follows, all from one sample in a study of CD8 T cells in Susac syndrome. TCRdb itself ran the immunoSEQ multiplex PCR reads through MiXCR, one entry per CDR3 protein. The sample has about 120,000 distinct CDR3 sequences, 94% seen once. The sequenced sample consisted of CD4+ T cells from PBMCs. The receptors here all came from a human donor in good health. The CDR3 runs from the conserved cysteine through the conserved F or W. Fields, in order: V gene, clone size, CDR3 protein. Size is omitted from some rows. Given values are once, few, many or a class for expanded clones.

V gene: TRBV5-1
clone size: NA
CDR3 protein: CASSLSRATYEQYF

V gene: TRBV27
clone size: NA
CDR3 protein: CASSLWAGLAGHTEQFF

V gene: TRBV24-1
clone size: NA
CDR3 protein: CATSDYDLSGETQYF

V gene: TRBV3-1
clone size: NA
CDR3 protein: CASSPGDNQPQHF

V gene: TRBV6-6
clone size: once
CDR3 protein: CASRDGTDNEKLFF

V gene: TRBV20-1
clone size: NA
CDR3 protein: CSARDAQGSGANVLTF

V gene: TRBV7-9
clone size: NA
CDR3 protein: CDSPHPGGAQPQHF

V gene: TRBV6-5
clone size: once
CDR3 protein: CASSSGPLGETQYF

V gene: TRBV27
clone size: NA
CDR3 protein: CASRPGGANTGELFF

V gene: TRBV27
clone size: once
CDR3 protein: CASSLWGAGYEQYF

V gene: TRBV2
clone size: NA
CDR3 protein: CASSERGGQNIQYF

V gene: TRBV3-1
clone size: NA
CDR3 protein: CASTFTGDTEAFF

V gene: TRBV5-8
clone size: once
CDR3 protein: CASGDGQLYGYTF

V gene: TRBV29-1
clone size: NA
CDR3 protein: CSVEVGQGVARETQYF

V gene: TRBV30
clone size: NA
CDR3 protein: CAWRAGGTDTQYF

V gene: TRBV29-1
clone size: NA
CDR3 protein: CSVAVGSSGANVLTF

V gene: TRBV29-1
clone size: NA
CDR3 protein: CSVYKGYEQYF

V gene: TRBV13
clone size: NA
CDR3 protein: CASSRPDLPNGYTF

V gene: TRBV20-1
clone size: NA
CDR3 protein: CSARSIQETQYF

V gene: TRBV5-1
clone size: NA
CDR3 protein: CASSPGLGWDTEAFF

V gene: TRBV6-2/TRBV6-3
clone size: NA
CDR3 protein: CASRAVMNTEAFF

V gene: TRBV29-1
clone size: few
CDR3 protein: CSVMPSSYEQYF

V gene: TRBV12-3/TRBV12-4
clone size: NA
CDR3 protein: CASVPNRDSGNTIYF

V gene: TRBV10-3
clone size: NA
CDR3 protein: CAISEGGTSGIDYEQYF

V gene: TRBV6-5
clone size: NA
CDR3 protein: CASRPVLNTEAFF

V gene: TRBV4-2
clone size: NA
CDR3 protein: CASSQDPLPEQYF

V gene: TRBV7-2
clone size: NA
CDR3 protein: CASSFAGGPYNEQFF

V gene: TRBV5-1
clone size: NA
CDR3 protein: CASSLGSKPGASYEQYF

V gene: TRBV29-1
clone size: NA
CDR3 protein: CSVQEGIWGNQPQHF

V gene: TRBV6-1
clone size: NA
CDR3 protein: CASKTGQHGYTF

V gene: TRBV6-5
clone size: NA
CDR3 protein: CASRTASYEQYF

V gene: TRBV20-1
clone size: NA
CDR3 protein: CSAKREMIVEQYF

V gene: TRBV7-8
clone size: NA
CDR3 protein: CASSSTRNSNYNEQFF

V gene: TRBV9
clone size: few
CDR3 protein: CASSGDSDTQYF

V gene: TRBV6-6
clone size: NA
CDR3 protein: CASRWREHYEQYF

V gene: TRBV7-3
clone size: NA
CDR3 protein: CASSLQPSGNINEQFF

V gene: TRBV7-9
clone size: NA
CDR3 protein: CASSPQSGMNTEAFF

V gene: TRBV20-1
clone size: NA
CDR3 protein: CSAPYTEAFF

V gene: TRBV5-1
clone size: NA
CDR3 protein: CASSFSGTQYF

V gene: TRBV12-3/TRBV12-4
clone size: NA
CDR3 protein: CASRASGANVLTF

V gene: TRBV7-6
clone size: NA
CDR3 protein: CASSLAGNSGNTIYF